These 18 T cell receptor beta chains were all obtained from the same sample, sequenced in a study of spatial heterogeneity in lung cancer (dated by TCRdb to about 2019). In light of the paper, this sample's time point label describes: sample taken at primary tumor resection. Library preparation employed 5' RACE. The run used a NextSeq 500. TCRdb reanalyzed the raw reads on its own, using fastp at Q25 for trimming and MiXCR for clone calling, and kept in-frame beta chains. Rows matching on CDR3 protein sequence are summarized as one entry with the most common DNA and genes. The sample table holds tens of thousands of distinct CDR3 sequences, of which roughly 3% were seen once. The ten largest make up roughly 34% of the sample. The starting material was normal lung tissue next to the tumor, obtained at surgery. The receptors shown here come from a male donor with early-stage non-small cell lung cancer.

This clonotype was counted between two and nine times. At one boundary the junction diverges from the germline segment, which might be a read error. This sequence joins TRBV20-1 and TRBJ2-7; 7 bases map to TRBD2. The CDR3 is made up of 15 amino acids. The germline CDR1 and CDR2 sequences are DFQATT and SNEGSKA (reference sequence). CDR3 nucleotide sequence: TGCAGTGCGAGAGAGGTAGCGGGCCTTCCCTACGAGCAGTACTTC. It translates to CSAREVAGLPYEQYF.

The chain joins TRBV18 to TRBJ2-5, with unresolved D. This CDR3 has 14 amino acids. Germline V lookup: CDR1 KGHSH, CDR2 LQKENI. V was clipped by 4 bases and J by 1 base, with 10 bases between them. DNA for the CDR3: TGTGCCAGCTCACTAGGGCCAGCCCAAGAGACCCAGTACTTC. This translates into CASSLGPAQETQYF.

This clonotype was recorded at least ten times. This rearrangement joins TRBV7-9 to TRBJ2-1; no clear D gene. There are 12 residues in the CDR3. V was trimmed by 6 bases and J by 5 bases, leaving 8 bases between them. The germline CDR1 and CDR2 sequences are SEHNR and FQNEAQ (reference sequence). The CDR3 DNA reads TGTGCCAGCAGGACCGACCACAATGAGCAGTTCTTC. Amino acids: CASRTDHNEQFF.

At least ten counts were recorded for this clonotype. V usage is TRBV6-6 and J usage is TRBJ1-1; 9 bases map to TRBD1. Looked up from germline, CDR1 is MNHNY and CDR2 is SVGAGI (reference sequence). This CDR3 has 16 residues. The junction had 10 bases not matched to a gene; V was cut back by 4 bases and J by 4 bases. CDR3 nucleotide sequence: TGTGCCAGCAGTTTCGCACAGGGGGCCGGGGGCACTGAAGCTTTCTTT. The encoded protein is CASSFAQGAGGTEAFF.

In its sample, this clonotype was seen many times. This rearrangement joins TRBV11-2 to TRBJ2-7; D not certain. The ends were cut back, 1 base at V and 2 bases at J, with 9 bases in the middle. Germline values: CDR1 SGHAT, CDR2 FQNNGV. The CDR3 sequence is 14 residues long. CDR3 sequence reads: CASSLGPGPYEQYF. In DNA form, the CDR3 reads TGTGCCAGCAGCTTAGGGCCCGGGCCCTACGAGCAGTACTTC.

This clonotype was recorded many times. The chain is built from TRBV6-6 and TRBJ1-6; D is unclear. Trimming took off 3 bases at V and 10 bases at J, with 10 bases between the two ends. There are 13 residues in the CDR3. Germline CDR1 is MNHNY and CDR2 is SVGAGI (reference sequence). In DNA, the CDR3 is TGTGCCAGCAGTTATGAAGGGAGGTCACCCCTCCACTTT. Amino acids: CASSYEGRSPLHF.

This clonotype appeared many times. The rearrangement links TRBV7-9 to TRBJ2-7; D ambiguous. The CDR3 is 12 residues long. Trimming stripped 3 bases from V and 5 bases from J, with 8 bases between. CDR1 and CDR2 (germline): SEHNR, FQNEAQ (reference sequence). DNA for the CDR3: TGTGCCAGCAGCTTTTCTACCCACGAGCAGTACTTC. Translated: CASSFSTHEQYF.

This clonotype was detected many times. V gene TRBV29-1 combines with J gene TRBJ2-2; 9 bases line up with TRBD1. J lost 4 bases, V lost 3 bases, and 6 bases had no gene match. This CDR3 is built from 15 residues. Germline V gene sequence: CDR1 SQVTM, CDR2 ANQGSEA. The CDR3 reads CSVEGGTGTTGELFF. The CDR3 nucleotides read TGCAGCGTTGAGGGGGGGACAGGGACCACCGGGGAGCTGTTTTTT.

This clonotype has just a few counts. The CDR3 loop reads CASSQDDRGTEAFF. For the CDR3, the DNA is TGTGCCAGCAGCCAGGACGACAGGGGGACTGAAGCTTTCTTT. The chain has TRBV3-1 and TRBJ1-1, with TRBD1 matching 9 bases. The CDR3 is 14 amino acids. Germline CDR1 and CDR2: LGHDT and YNNKEL (reference sequence). V lost 3 bases, J lost 5 bases, and 4 bases stayed unmatched.

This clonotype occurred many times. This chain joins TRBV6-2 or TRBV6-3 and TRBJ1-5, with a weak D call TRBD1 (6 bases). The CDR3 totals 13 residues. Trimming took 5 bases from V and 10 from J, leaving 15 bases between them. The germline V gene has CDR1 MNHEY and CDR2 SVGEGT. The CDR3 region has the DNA TGTGCCAGCAGTGGGGGGCCCTTGAGTCCCCAGCATTTT. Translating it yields CASSGGPLSPQHF.

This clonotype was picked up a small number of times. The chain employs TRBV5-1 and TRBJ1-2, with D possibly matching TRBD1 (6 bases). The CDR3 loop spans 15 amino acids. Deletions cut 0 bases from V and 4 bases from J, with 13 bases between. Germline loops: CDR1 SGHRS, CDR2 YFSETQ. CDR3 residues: CASSLAQGTLYGYTF. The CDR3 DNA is TGCGCCAGCAGCTTGGCCCAGGGGACCCTCTATGGCTACACCTTC.

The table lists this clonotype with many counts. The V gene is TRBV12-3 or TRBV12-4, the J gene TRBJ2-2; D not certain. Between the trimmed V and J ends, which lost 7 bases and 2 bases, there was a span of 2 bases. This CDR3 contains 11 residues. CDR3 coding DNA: TGTGCCAGCACCAACACCGGGGAGCTGTTTTTT. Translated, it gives CASTNTGELFF.

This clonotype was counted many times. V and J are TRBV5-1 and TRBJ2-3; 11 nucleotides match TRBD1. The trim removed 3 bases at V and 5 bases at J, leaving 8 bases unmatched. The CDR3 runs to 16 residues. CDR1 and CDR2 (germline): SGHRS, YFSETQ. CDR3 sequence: CASSWIAGQGGDTQYF. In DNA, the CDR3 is TGCGCCAGCAGCTGGATAGCGGGACAGGGGGGAGATACGCAGTATTTT.

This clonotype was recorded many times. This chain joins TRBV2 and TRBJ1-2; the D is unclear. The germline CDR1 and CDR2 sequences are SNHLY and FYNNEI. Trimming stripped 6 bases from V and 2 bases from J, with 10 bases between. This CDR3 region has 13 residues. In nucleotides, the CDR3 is TGTGCCAGCAGCGAGCAGTCAAACTATGGCTACACCTTC. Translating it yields CASSEQSNYGYTF.

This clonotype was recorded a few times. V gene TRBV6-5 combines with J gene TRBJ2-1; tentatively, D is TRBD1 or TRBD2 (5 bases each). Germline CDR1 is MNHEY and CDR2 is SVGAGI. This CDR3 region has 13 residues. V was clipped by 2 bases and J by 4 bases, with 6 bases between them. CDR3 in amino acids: CASSYGGYNEQFF. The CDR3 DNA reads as TGTGCCAGCAGTTACGGGGGATACAATGAGCAGTTCTTC.

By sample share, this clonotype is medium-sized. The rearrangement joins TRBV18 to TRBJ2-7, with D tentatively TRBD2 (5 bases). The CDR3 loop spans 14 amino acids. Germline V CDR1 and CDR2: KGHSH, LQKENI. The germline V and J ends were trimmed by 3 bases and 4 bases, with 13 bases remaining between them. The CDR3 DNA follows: TGTGCCAGCTCACCGAACCCGGGGTCATACGAGCAGTACTTC. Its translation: CASSPNPGSYEQYF. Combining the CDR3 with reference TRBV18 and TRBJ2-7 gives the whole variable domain NAGVMQNPRHLVRRRGQEARLRCSPMKGHSHVYWYRQLPEEGLKFMVYLQKENIIDESGMPKERFSAEFPKEGPSILRIQQVVRGDSAAYFCASSPNPGSYEQYFGPGTRLTVT.

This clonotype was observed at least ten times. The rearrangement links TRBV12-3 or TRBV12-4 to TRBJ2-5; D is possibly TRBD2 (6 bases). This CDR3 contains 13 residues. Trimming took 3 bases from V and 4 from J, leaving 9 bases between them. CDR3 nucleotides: TGTGCCAGCAGTTTCTACGGGGGAGAGACCCAGTACTTC. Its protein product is CASSFYGGETQYF.

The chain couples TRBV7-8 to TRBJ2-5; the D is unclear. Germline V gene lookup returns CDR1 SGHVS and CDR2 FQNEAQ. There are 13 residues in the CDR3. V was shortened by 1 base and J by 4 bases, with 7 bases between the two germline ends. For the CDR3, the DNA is TGTGCCAGCAGCTTAGTGGTAGGAGAGACCCAGTACTTC. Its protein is CASSLVVGETQYF.